The T cell receptor (beta chain) described here comes from a study of shared clonotypes between healthy human individuals. Study-wide results and caveats: Donor scarcity curtailed the genetic and exposure-history diversity represented herein.

At the deep level, the assay was run. Assay used: immunoSEQ multiplex PCR; TCRdb lists only in-frame clones, some missing. Of about 2.1 million clones detected, approximately 94% appear once; the ten largest clones hold under 2%. CD45RO-negative, CCR7-selected cells formed the naive CD8 fraction, which excluded terminally differentiated effector memory CD45RA+ cells. Germline V gives CDR1 SGHAT, CDR2 FQNNGV. This CDR3 is built from 17 residues. With 4 bases removed from V and 0 bases from J, the gap between germline ends came to 16 bases. Notes on this clone: As yet, its antigen is unknown.

The TCR sequence derives from a man between 18 and 29 years old in good health. Some clones in this sample may be carry-over from other donors' samples. Specimen: naive CD8+ T cells from PBMCs. The chain links TRBV11-2 to TRBJ2-4; weak D call: TRBD1 (5 bases). The DNA for the CDR3 is TGTGCCAGCAGCTCCCCAATGGACAACAGAGCCAAAAACATTCAGTACTTC. Protein sequence: CASSSPMDNRAKNIQYF.